This TCR beta chain originates from a study of shared clonotypes between healthy human individuals. Deep-level assay runs were performed. Using immunoSEQ multiplex PCR, the repertoire was profiled, and TCRdb retains in-frame clones only, with some absent. The sample includes nearly 1 million clones, around three quarters of them seen just once. Donors included only healthy HIV-negative adults lacking recent acute infections or vaccinations. V lost 4 bases and J lost 0; bases outside the gene matches: 5. Germline assignment: CDR1 KGHSH and CDR2 LQKENI. The CDR3 consists of 15 residues. The study's findings and limits: Larger richness was generally estimated for naive than memory subsets.

Of note for this clone: Its target is unknown.

The J gene is TRBJ1-1, the V gene TRBV18, with 7 bases lining up with TRBD1. This receptor was obtained from a man between 18 and 29 years old in good health. What was sequenced was memory CD4+ T cells sorted from blood. The subset here: CD45RA-negative fraction. The CDR3 nucleotides are TGTGCCAGCTCACTTTCACAGGGGCTGAACACTGAAGCTTTCTTT. This sequence encodes CASSLSQGLNTEAFF.